A single sample gave rise to the 19 T cell receptor beta chains below, sequenced in a study of T cells after yellow fever vaccination. TCRdb used MiXCR to reprocess the 5' RACE reads, holding one entry per CDR3 protein. This sample carries hundreds of thousands of distinct CDR3 sequences, around 20% of them seen once, and the ten largest clones take around 17%. Sequencing used PBMCs, obtained before the yellow fever booster vaccination. The receptors derive from a man in his late teens or twenties who received the YFV17D yellow fever vaccine.

The rearrangement uses TRBV7-2 and TRBJ2-2; 8 nucleotides align to TRBD2. V was clipped by 7 bases and J by 7 bases; unmatched bases: 11. This CDR3 is built from 15 residues. Germline V lookup: CDR1 SGHTA, CDR2 FQGNSA. This CDR3 reads CASTPFGGAVGELFF. Written as DNA, the CDR3 is TGTGCCAGCACCCCTTTCGGGGGGGCTGTCGGGGAGCTGTTTTTT.

This chain uses TRBV12-3 or TRBV12-4 with TRBJ1-1, with 12 bases fitting TRBD1. The CDR3 length is 14 residues. V lost 4 bases, J lost 7 bases, and 4 bases stayed unmatched. The CDR3: CASSWGQGAFEAFF. DNA of the CDR3: TGTGCCAGCAGTTGGGGACAGGGGGCCTTTGAAGCTTTCTTT.

The V call is TRBV2, the J call TRBJ2-1, with D possibly TRBD1 on 5 matching bases. Per the germline V gene, CDR1 is SNHLY and CDR2 is FYNNEI. The CDR3 spans 15 residues. V shed 4 bases and J shed 3 bases, with 13 bases lying between them. CDR3 in amino acids: CASSGWGTNYNEQFF. CDR3 DNA sequence: TGTGCCAGCAGTGGTTGGGGCACCAACTACAATGAGCAGTTCTTC.

The chain links TRBV7-6 to TRBJ1-1; D is unresolved. The CDR3 sequence is 12 residues long. The germline V gene has CDR1 SGHVS and CDR2 FNYEAQ. Trimming took off 1 base at V and 7 bases at J, with 7 bases between the two ends. CDR3 sequence (DNA): TGTGCCAGCAGCTTAGTCGCCAGTGAAGCTTTCTTT. The encoded protein is CASSLVASEAFF.

The chain is built from TRBV5-1 and TRBJ1-1; the match to TRBD1 covers 10 bases. The CDR3 length is 17 residues. Per the germline V gene, CDR1 is SGHRS and CDR2 is YFSETQ. V dropped 0 bases and J dropped 5; count of bases not matched to a gene: 10. The CDR3 spells CASSLAGTGAGRTEAFF. Here the CDR3 DNA reads TGCGCCAGCAGCTTGGCCGGGACAGGGGCTGGGAGGACTGAAGCTTTCTTT. Complete variable domain (other parts from reference TRBV5-1 and TRBJ1-1): KAGVTQTPRYLIKTRGQQVTLSCSPISGHRSVSWYQQTPGQGLQFLFEYFSETQRNKGNFPGRFSGRQFSNSRSEMNVSTLELGDSALYLCASSLAGTGAGRTEAFFGQGTRLTVV.

This clonotype was seen many times. The rearrangement joins TRBV11-2 to TRBJ2-2, with 10 bases identical to TRBD2. From germline, CDR1 is SGHAT and CDR2 FQNNGV. With V trimmed by 4 bases and J by 4 bases, 6 bases remained unmatched. The CDR3 runs 16 residues. The CDR3 DNA is TGTGCCAGCAGCTCAATAGCGGGGGGACGCACCGGGGAGCTGTTTTTT. Its translation is CASSSIAGGRTGELFF.

The chain joins TRBV10-3 to TRBJ1-5; D unclear. The CDR3 consists of 15 residues. Per the germline V gene, CDR1 is ENHRY and CDR2 is SYGVKD. Trimming stripped 0 bases from V and 3 bases from J, with 9 bases between. Written as DNA, the CDR3 is TGTGCCATCAGTGAGTCTGTCGGAGACAATCAGCCCCAGCATTTT. Protein: CAISESVGDNQPQHF.

CDR3 in amino acids: CASRTGVRNSPLHF. CDR3 nucleotides: TGTGCCAGCAGGACAGGGGTAAGAAATTCACCCCTCCACTTT. The V call is TRBV28, the J call TRBJ1-6; 8 bases agree with TRBD1. The germline CDR1 and CDR2 sequences are MDHEN and SYDVKM. V gave up 6 bases and J gave up 7 bases; unmatched junction bases: 5. The CDR3 is 14 residues long.

The chain joins TRBV10-2 to TRBJ2-7, with 9 bases aligning to TRBD2. There are 14 residues in the CDR3. V shed 5 bases, J shed 4 bases, and the junction held 6 bases outside the gene matches. Germline values: CDR1 WSHSY, CDR2 SAAADI. CDR3 in DNA: TGCGCCAGCAGTCCCGGGACTAGCATGTACGAGCAGTACGTC. Its protein product is CASSPGTSMYEQYV.

The sample holds a few counts of this clonotype. This chain links TRBV5-1 with TRBJ1-3; no definite D call. Germline V gene lookup returns CDR1 SGHRS and CDR2 YFSETQ. The CDR3 has 15 residues. V was shortened by 4 bases and J by 4 bases, with 15 bases between the two germline ends. The DNA for the CDR3 is TGCGCCAGCAGCCCGACACAGCAGCTAGGAAACACCATATATTTT. It encodes CASSPTQQLGNTIYF.

The J gene is TRBJ1-2, the V gene TRBV5-1; possibly TRBD1 for D (5 bases). Trimming left V 4 bases short and J 5 bases short, with 12 bases between. This CDR3 is 13 amino acids long. Germline CDR1 reads SGHRS; CDR2 reads YFSETQ. The CDR3 sequence is CASSNAGGYGYTF. For the CDR3, the DNA is TGCGCCAGCAGCAACGCGGGGGGGTATGGCTACACCTTC.

The V gene is TRBV7-9, the J gene TRBJ1-4, with D perhaps TRBD1 (6 bases). CDR3 length: 14 amino acids. Trimming removed 5 bases from V and 8 bases from J, with 15 bases in between. Germline V gene sequence: CDR1 SEHNR, CDR2 FQNEAQ (reference sequence). CDR3 sequence reads: CASSPGQGIEKLFF. The CDR3, as DNA: TGTGCCAGCAGCCCGGGACAAGGAATCGAAAAACTGTTTTTT.

The J gene is TRBJ1-1, the V gene TRBV7-2; D remains ambiguous. The CDR3 extends over 14 amino acids. The V end was cut by 7 bases, the J end by 3 bases, with 15 bases between. Looked up from germline, CDR1 is SGHTA and CDR2 is FQGNSA. The CDR3 loop is CASKRDIPYTEAFF. CDR3 nucleotide sequence: TGTGCCAGCAAGAGAGACATTCCGTACACTGAAGCTTTCTTT.

This clonotype was seen a single time. A junction end diverges from the germline sequence, so it may reflect a read error. Written as DNA, the CDR3 is TGCGCCAGCAGCCTCCCTGGACAGAGCTACAATGAGCAGATCTTC. Translated, it gives CASSLPGQSYNEQIF. V gene TRBV4-1 combines with J gene TRBJ2-1, with a weak D call TRBD1 (6 bases). The CDR3 runs 15 residues. In germline, CDR1 is MGHRA, CDR2 YSYEKL.

The rearrangement uses TRBV7-8 and TRBJ1-1, with D perhaps TRBD1 (6 bases). Germline V gives CDR1 SGHVS, CDR2 FQNEAQ. V dropped 2 bases and J dropped 3 bases, with 19 bases sitting between them. The CDR3 loop spans 17 amino acids. The CDR3 sequence is CASSLFRGGLRDTEAFF. CDR3 sequence (DNA): TGTGCCAGCAGCTTATTTCGTGGGGGGCTGAGGGACACTGAAGCTTTCTTT.

This clonotype was recorded only once. The DNA for the CDR3 is TGTGCCAGCAGATGGGACAGGGGGGGCAATCAGCCCCAGCATTTT. Translation gives CASRWDRGGNQPQHF. V and J are TRBV6-2 or TRBV6-3 and TRBJ1-5, with 11 bases that match TRBD1. The ends lost 6 bases at V and 2 bases at J; junction bases unmatched: 3. The CDR3 has 15 residues. CDR1 MNHEY and CDR2 SVGEGT come from the germline V gene.

This clonotype was counted between two and nine times. V is TRBV10-3 and J is TRBJ2-1, with TRBD2 identical over 8 bases. Germline V gene data show CDR1 as ENHRY and CDR2 as SYGVKD. The CDR3 extends over 16 amino acids. V lost 3 bases and J lost 2; bases outside the gene matches: 6. CDR3 sequence reads: CAISDSAGDAYNEQFF. CDR3 nucleotide sequence: TGTGCCATCAGTGACTCAGCGGGGGACGCCTACAATGAGCAGTTCTTC.

V usage is TRBV30 and J usage is TRBJ2-3; weak D call: TRBD2 (6 bases). The germline V and J ends were trimmed by 2 bases and 3 bases, with 12 bases remaining between them. CDR1 is GTSNPN and CDR2 is SVGIG in the germline V gene (reference sequence). The CDR3 length is 14 residues. The CDR3 loop is CAWSTWGTTDTQYF. The CDR3 DNA follows: TGTGCCTGGAGTACATGGGGGACTACAGATACGCAGTATTTT.

This sequence joins TRBV20-1 and TRBJ2-3, with 10 bases lining up with TRBD1. Germline CDR1 and CDR2: DFQATT and SNEGSKA (reference sequence). V lost 3 bases, J lost 3 bases, and 6 bases stayed unmatched. CDR3 size: 15 residues. DNA of the CDR3: TGCAGTGCTAGGGACCGGGACAGGGGAACAGATACGCAGTATTTT. Its protein product is CSARDRDRGTDTQYF.